Listed below are T cell receptor beta chains from one sample, sequenced in a study of T cell responses to AZD1222 COVID-19 vaccine. Only in-frame clones appear in the TCRdb table, and some are missing; sequencing was by immunoSEQ multiplex PCR. Here the sample spans approximately 120,000 clones, around 90% being singletons. Specimen: peripheral blood, collected 28 days after the second AZD1222 dose. All receptors come from an adult who received the AZD1222 COVID-19 vaccine. Each CDR3 is given with its conserved first and last residue. The order of the fields is clone size, J gene, V gene, D gene, CDR3 DNA, CDR3 protein. The D gene is left open where the match is weak. Some rows mark clone size as missing; the rest say once, few, many or name a class of expanded clone.

. | TRBJ1-4 | TRBV11-2 | . | TGTGCCAGCAGCCTAGGGGGAGCAACTAATGAAAAACTGTTTTTT | CASSLGGATNEKLFF
. | TRBJ2-2 | TRBV30 | TRBD1 | TGTGCCTGGAGTGTAGGGGACAGGGCCGGGGAGCTGTTTTTT | CAWSVGDRAGELFF
few | TRBJ2-7 | TRBV6-5 | TRBD2 | TGTGCCAGCAGGGAGACTAGCGGGAGCGAGCAGTACTTC | CASRETSGSEQYF
. | TRBJ2-7 | TRBV6-4 | TRBD2 | TGTGCCAGCAGCCCCCGGAGCGGGGTTAGCTACGAGCAGTACTTC | CASSPRSGVSYEQYF
. | TRBJ2-3 | TRBV9 | . | TGTGCCAGCAGCGTAGGTAATAGCGGAGATACGCAGTATTTT | CASSVGNSGDTQYF
. | TRBJ1-2 | TRBV15 | TRBD1 | TGTGCCACCAGCAGATCACAGGGGGTCTATGGCTACACCTTC | CATSRSQGVYGYTF
. | TRBJ2-6 | TRBV30 | . | TGTGCCTGGAGTGTAGGTGGGGCCAACGTCCTGACTTTC | CAWSVGGANVLTF
. | TRBJ1-2 | TRBV10-3 | . | TGTGCCATCAGAGCAGACAGGACCCAATATGGCTACACCTTC | CAIRADRTQYGYTF
. | TRBJ1-6 | TRBV2 | . | TGTGCCAGCACCCCTCGGCAGGGAGTTTATAATTCACCCCTCCACTTT | CASTPRQGVYNSPLHF
. | TRBJ2-3 | TRBV9 | . | TGTGCCAGCAGCCCCCCCGGGAGTACGAATACGCAGTATTTT | CASSPPGSTNTQYF
. | TRBJ1-5 | TRBV10-3 | . | TGTGCCATCAGTGAGTCTAGTCCCGGGACATTTCTTAGCAATCAGCCCCAGCATTTT | CAISESSPGTFLSNQPQHF
. | TRBJ2-2 | TRBV19 | . | TGTGCCAGTAGTATCCCCGGTAGTGTTACCGGGGAGCTGTTTTTT | CASSIPGSVTGELFF
. | TRBJ1-5 | TRBV4-1 | . | TGCGCCAGCAGCCAAGATTACGGCAATCAGCCCCAGCATTTT | CASSQDYGNQPQHF
. | TRBJ2-1 | TRBV11-2 | TRBD2 | TGTGCCAGCAGCCCTGGACTAGCGGATTACAATGAGCAGTTCTTC | CASSPGLADYNEQFF
. | TRBJ2-5 | TRBV25-1 | . | TGTGCCAGCAGTGAGATTGGGGGGGCCTCCTACTTC | CASSEIGGASYF
. | TRBJ1-6 | TRBV6-5 | . | TGTGCCAGCTCCCCGGGGCTGAGTAATTCACCCCTCCACTTT | CASSPGLSNSPLHF
. | TRBJ1-6 | TRBV6-5 | . | TGTGCCAGCAGTTGGGGGACGGGGCATTCACCCCTCCACTTT | CASSWGTGHSPLHF
. | TRBJ2-7 | TRBV12-5 | . | TGTGCTTCCGCCCTTGGACAGTACTACGAGCAGTACTTC | CASALGQYYEQYF
. | TRBJ2-7 | TRBV13 | TRBD1 | TGTGCCAGCAGCTTAACCTTCTTACAGGGGGTAGACGAGCAGTACTTC | CASSLTFLQGVDEQYF
. | TRBJ2-1 | TRBV21-1 | . | TGTGCCAGCAGCATTGGGACAACTGAGCAGTTCTTC | CASSIGTTEQFF
. | TRBJ2-7 | TRBV11-2 | . | TGTGCCAGCAGCTCTCACTACGAGCAGTACTTC | CASSSHYEQYF
once | TRBJ1-5 | TRBV5-5 | TRBD1 | TGTGCCAGCAGCCGGGGACAGGGGGAGAGACAGCCCCAGCATTTT | CASSRGQGERQPQHF
. | TRBJ1-2 | TRBV6-6 | . | TGTGCCAGCAGTTACTTTAGGACAGCATCCTATGGCTACACCTTC | CASSYFRTASYGYTF
. | TRBJ2-7 | TRBV9 | TRBD2 | TGTGCCAGCAGCGTAGGTCTAGCGGGAACCTACGAGCAGTACTTC | CASSVGLAGTYEQYF
. | TRBJ2-3 | TRBV3-1/TRBV3-2 | . | TGTGCCAGCAGCCACAGGGAGGTGGGCACAGATACGCAGTATTTT | CASSHREVGTDTQYF
. | TRBJ2-4 | TRBV18 | . | TGTGCCAGCTCACCACGGCCCCAGAACCTAGCCAAAAACATTCAGTACTTC | CASSPRPQNLAKNIQYF
once | TRBJ2-1 | TRBV11-1 | . | TGTGCCACCTCGACGGGGACCTACAATGAGCAGTTCTTC | CATSTGTYNEQFF
. | TRBJ2-3 | TRBV27 | TRBD1 | TGTGCCAGCAGCCCTTATTCCCAGGGGGGCACAGATACGCAGTATTTT | CASSPYSQGGTDTQYF
. | TRBJ1-3 | TRBV5-4 | TRBD1 | TGTGCCAGCAGCTGGGACAGCTCTGGAAACACCATATATTTT | CASSWDSSGNTIYF
. | TRBJ2-1 | TRBV27 | TRBD2 | TGTGCCAGCAGTTCACTAGCGGGGGAAAATGAGCAGTTCTTC | CASSSLAGENEQFF
. | TRBJ2-7 | TRBV3-1/TRBV3-2 | . | TGTGCCAGCAGCCAAGTAGGGGGGGAGCAGTACTTC | CASSQVGGEQYF
. | TRBJ1-2 | TRBV7-9 | . | TGTGCCAGCACCCCAGCTCTTTGGGAACTTAAGACAGGCTACACCTTC | CASTPALWELKTGYTF
. | TRBJ2-7 | TRBV6-5 | . | TGTGCCAGCAGTTACTCGATGACACTTCACTACGAGCAGTACTTC | CASSYSMTLHYEQYF
once | TRBJ1-1 | TRBV6-5 | . | TGTGCCAGCACCCAGAGGGGAGAAGCTTTCTTT | CASTQRGEAFF
. | TRBJ2-1 | TRBV7-2 | . | TGTGCCAGCAGCTTGGGTTTTTACAATGAGCAGTTCTTC | CASSLGFYNEQFF
. | TRBJ2-3 | TRBV27 | . | TGTGCCAGCAGTCGGGAGACAGGGTGGACAGATACGCAGTATTTT | CASSRETGWTDTQYF
. | TRBJ1-3 | TRBV5-1 | . | TGCGCCAGCAGCTTGGGCCCTGGTAACACCATATATTTT | CASSLGPGNTIYF
. | TRBJ1-4 | TRBV13 | . | TGTGCCAGCAGCGGCCGGGGCATATATGAAAAACTGTTTTTT | CASSGRGIYEKLFF